Detailed here is one T cell receptor beta chain. The antigen is not known. A multiplex PCR was run with 60 Vbeta primers and 13 Jbeta primers. TCRdb's copy holds only in-frame clones and misses some; the assay was immunoSEQ multiplex PCR. The profile shows more than 110,000 clones, roughly 75% of them singletons. These data originate in a study of cytomegalovirus exposure and HLA in healthy donors. The germline V gene encodes CDR1 MNHNS and CDR2 SASEGT. V dropped 6 bases and J dropped 8 bases, with 16 bases sitting between them. This CDR3 region has 13 residues. Study conclusions and caveats: The likely origin of a cluster of highly shared sequence variants was a sequencing artifact.

The sequenced sample consisted of PBMCs. This TCR derives from a man in his forties or fifties in good health and CMV-seropositive. The V call is TRBV6-1, the J call TRBJ1-2; maybe TRBD1 (5 bases). The CDR3 here is CASRWGRETGYTF. The CDR3 region has the DNA TGTGCCAGCAGGTGGGGCCGGGAGACGGGCTACACCTTC.